The TCR beta chain described here comes from a study of cytomegalovirus exposure and HLA in healthy donors. Study findings and constraints: One later analysis, an examination of the 90 to 150 validation repertoires, found that first-cohort TCR clusters tended to co-occur in them. Most observed TCR sequences were rare, whereas some public TCRs were detected in many donors. The study recorded 160 or so TCR beta chains that were cytomegalovirus-associated.

The CDR3 is 15 residues long. Germline CDR1 and CDR2: MNHEY and SMNVEV (reference sequence). V shed 5 bases, J shed 3 bases, and the junction held 8 bases outside the gene matches. A note on this clone: Its target is unknown.

Sequencing used immunoSEQ multiplex PCR; TCRdb keeps in-frame clones, though not all of them. The table records 100,000 to 120,000 clones, around 95% of them present only once. The receptor's source is a woman aged 18-29 years in good health and CMV-seronegative. The chain combines TRBV27 with TRBJ2-7; the match to TRBD1 covers 9 bases. Sequenced sample: PBMCs. The DNA of the CDR3 is TGTGCCAGCAGTCCCAAGACAGGGGGTTTCTACGAGCAGTACTTC. It codes for CASSPKTGGFYEQYF.